The 30 T cell receptor beta chains given below trace back to one sample, sequenced in a study of shared clonotypes between healthy human individuals. Assay used: immunoSEQ multiplex PCR; TCRdb lists only in-frame clones, some missing. Of around 2.5 million clones listed, roughly 93% are singletons. What was sequenced was naive CD4+ T cells from PBMCs. The subset: CD45RA+ positively selected. These receptors were obtained from a man aged 18 to 29 in good health. Some clones in this sample may be carry-over from other donors' samples.

The CDR3 region is CASSYLLAGGYTF. The CDR3 DNA reads TGTGCCAGCAGTTACCTGTTAGCCGGGGGCTACACCTTC. This chain links TRBV6-5 with TRBJ1-2; D is unresolved. V lost 2 bases and J 8 bases, leaving 12 bases between the germline ends. Germline CDR1 and CDR2: MNHEY and SVGAGI. The CDR3 consists of 13 residues.

This chain links TRBV9 with TRBJ2-2; unclear D gene. There are 14 residues in the CDR3. Between the trimmed V and J ends, which lost 0 bases and 7 bases, there was a span of 10 bases. Germline CDR1 is SGDLS and CDR2 is YYNGEE. CDR3 DNA sequence: TGTGCCAGCAGCGTAGGTTGGCGTGTCGGGGAGCTGTTTTTT. Translation gives CASSVGWRVGELFF.

V gene TRBV2 combines with J gene TRBJ2-7, with D perhaps TRBD1 (5 bases). Trimming left V 3 bases short and J 3 bases short, with 12 bases between. The CDR3 spans 14 residues. Germline loops: CDR1 SNHLY, CDR2 FYNNEI. The CDR3 loop reads CASSDQGIGYEQYF. CDR3 coding DNA: TGTGCCAGCAGTGATCAGGGTATCGGCTACGAGCAGTACTTC.

V gene TRBV7-9 combines with J gene TRBJ2-7; D is ambiguous. V lost 1 base and J lost 6, with 10 bases in between. Germline values: CDR1 SEHNR, CDR2 FQNEAQ (reference sequence). The length of the CDR3 is 13 residues. CDR3 in DNA: TGTGCCAGCAGCTTAGACAGATTCGCCGAGCAGTACTTC. Translation: CASSLDRFAEQYF.

V and J are TRBV28 and TRBJ1-3; tentatively, D is TRBD1 (5 bases). CDR3 length equals 16 residues. V was trimmed by 1 base and J by 4 bases, leaving 14 bases between them. CDR1 MDHEN and CDR2 SYDVKM come from the germline V gene. The CDR3 bases are TGTGCCAGCAGTTTATTATCCGGGACGGTCGGAAACACCATATATTTT. Translation: CASSLLSGTVGNTIYF.

This sequence joins TRBV5-4 and TRBJ1-3; the match to TRBD1 covers 8 bases. V gave up 4 bases and J gave up 4 bases; unmatched junction bases: 7. The germline V gene has CDR1 SGHNT and CDR2 YYREEE (reference sequence). The CDR3 contains 15 residues. The CDR3 nucleotides are TGTGCCAGCAGCGGATACGGACAGGGCGGAAACACCATATATTTT. It codes for CASSGYGQGGNTIYF.

V and J are TRBV6-1 and TRBJ2-2; D is possibly TRBD2 (7 bases). This CDR3 spans 15 amino acids. Germline CDR1 is MNHNS and CDR2 is SASEGT. V lost 7 bases, J lost 3 bases, and 15 bases lay in between. CDR3: CASKVRGPDTGELFF. The DNA for the CDR3 is TGTGCCAGCAAAGTGCGGGGGCCCGACACCGGGGAGCTGTTTTTT.

Comment on this clone: A read error may produce the germline difference seen at one junction end. The rearrangement joins TRBV6-1 to TRBJ1-5; a weak D match, TRBD1 (5 bases). The CDR3 runs to 15 residues. The germline gives CDR1 MNHNS, CDR2 SASEGT. CDR3 protein: CASSEGTFGNQPQHF. In nucleotides, the CDR3 is TGTGCCAGCAGCGAAGGGACTTTTGGCAATCAGCCCCAGCATTTT.

The chain employs TRBV5-1 and TRBJ1-2; D is ambiguous. Trimming left V 4 bases short and J 6 bases short, with 13 bases between. CDR3 size: 13 residues. Germline-derived CDR1 and CDR2 are SGHRS and YFSETQ. The CDR3 DNA sequence: TGCGCCAGCAGCCTTTCCAGTCCCAATGGCTACACCTTC. This encodes CASSLSSPNGYTF. The entire variable domain, with the rest obtained from reference TRBV5-1 and TRBJ1-2, is as follows: KAGVTQTPRYLIKTRGQQVTLSCSPISGHRSVSWYQQTPGQGLQFLFEYFSETQRNKGNFPGRFSGRQFSNSRSEMNVSTLELGDSALYLCASSLSSPNGYTFGSGTRLTVV.

The chain carries TRBV29-1 and TRBJ2-2; 9 bases are shared with TRBD1. Germline trimming cut 8 bases from V and 6 bases from J; bases unmatched to any gene: 13. CDR3 length: 15 residues. Looked up from germline, CDR1 is SQVTM and CDR2 is ANQGSEA. The CDR3 DNA is TGCAGCATCCTGGGCGGGACAGGGAGACCCGGGGAGCTGTTTTTT. It translates to CSILGGTGRPGELFF.

V gene TRBV6-1 combines with J gene TRBJ2-5, with unresolved D. Germline CDR1 reads MNHNS; CDR2 reads SASEGT. The V end lost 6 bases, the J end lost 0 bases, and 14 bases lay between the germline ends. The CDR3 length is 15 residues. The CDR3 protein is CASRSRSQNQETQYF. The CDR3 coding sequence is TGTGCCAGCAGGAGCCGCTCACAAAACCAAGAGACCCAGTACTTC.

This chain links TRBV7-2 with TRBJ1-1, with TRBD1 identical over 8 bases. V dropped 5 bases and J dropped 4; count of bases not matched to a gene: 9. CDR1 and CDR2 from the germline V gene are SGHTA and FQGNSA. This CDR3 has 15 residues. Here the CDR3 DNA reads TGTGCCAGCAGCGTAAGATCAGGGGGCTTCACTGAAGCTTTCTTT. It is translated as CASSVRSGGFTEAFF. The full variable domain, completed using reference TRBV7-2 and TRBJ1-1, is GAGVSQSPSNKVTEKGKDVELRCDPISGHTALYWYRQSLGQGLEFLIYFQGNSAPDKSGLPSDRFSAERTGGSVSTLTIQRTQQEDSAVYLCASSVRSGGFTEAFFGQGTRLTVV.

The chain uses TRBV4-2 and TRBJ1-1; D is undetermined. Germline V gene sequence: CDR1 LGHNA, CDR2 YNFKEQ. The V and J ends lost 1 base and 0 bases respectively, with 12 bases between them. This CDR3 contains 16 residues. In DNA, the CDR3 is TGTGCCAGCAGCCAAGGAAGCCCCGCGGTGAACACTGAAGCTTTCTTT. Translated, it gives CASSQGSPAVNTEAFF.

The chain carries TRBV4-2 and TRBJ2-5, with 8 positions matching TRBD1. TRBJ2-7 explains the end of the DNA better; the J call may be wrong. The CDR3 runs 13 residues. CDR1 is LGHNA and CDR2 is YNFKEQ in the germline V gene. The CDR3 sequence is CASSLDREYEQYF. The CDR3 coding sequence is TGTGCCAGCAGCCTGGACAGGGAGTACGAGCAGTACTTC.

As to this clone: This CDR3 is also generated by other DNA sequences in the sample. The chain has TRBV2 and TRBJ1-5, with D uncertain. With 7 bases removed from V and 0 bases from J, the gap between germline ends came to 7 bases. The CDR3 has 13 residues. The germline gives CDR1 SNHLY, CDR2 FYNNEI. The CDR3 reads CASTGDSNQPQHF. The CDR3 DNA sequence: TGTGCCAGCACTGGGGATAGCAATCAGCCCCAGCATTTT.

The rearrangement uses TRBV28 and TRBJ2-1; 8 bases are a match to TRBD2. CDR3 length equals 17 residues. V was pared by 6 bases and J by 6 bases, with 16 bases of the junction left unmatched. Germline assignment: CDR1 MDHEN and CDR2 SYDVKM. The DNA of the CDR3 is TGTGCCAGCAGCTTTTCTAGAGCGGGAGCGGGGGCCAATGAGCAGTTCTTC. Amino acids: CASSFSRAGAGANEQFF.

The chain is built from TRBV5-6 and TRBJ1-5; 7 nucleotides align to TRBD1. From germline, CDR1 is SGHDT and CDR2 YYEEEE. Trimming took 3 bases from V and 6 from J; bases not matched to a gene: 3. The CDR3 loop spans 13 amino acids. CDR3 DNA sequence: TGTGCCAGCAGCTCTGACAGGGCTCAGCCCCAGCATTTT. Its translation: CASSSDRAQPQHF.

This chain uses TRBV4-2 with TRBJ2-3, with a possible D match to TRBD2 (6 bases). Germline values: CDR1 LGHNA, CDR2 YNFKEQ. CDR3 length equals 16 residues. Trimming stripped 0 bases from V and 5 bases from J, with 15 bases between. CDR3 amino acids: CASSQDTASAKDTQYF. CDR3 DNA: TGTGCCAGCAGCCAAGATACGGCTAGCGCTAAAGATACGCAGTATTTT.

The rearrangement joins TRBV2 to TRBJ2-2, with TRBD2 as a possible D gene (6 bases). Per germline, CDR1 SNHLY and CDR2 FYNNEI. The V gene lost 4 bases and the J gene lost 1 base, with 10 bases spanning the gap. CDR3 size: 15 residues. CDR3 in DNA: TGTGCCAGCAGTGCGGAGGGGCGGAACACCGGGGAGCTGTTTTTT. It is translated as CASSAEGRNTGELFF.

This chain uses TRBV5-4 with TRBJ2-3, with D maybe TRBD2 (5 bases). V shed 3 bases and J shed 1 base, with 15 bases lying between them. The CDR3 covers 16 residues. The germline V gene encodes CDR1 SGHNT and CDR2 YYREEE (reference sequence). This chain's CDR3 is CASSSGIGEGTDTQYF. CDR3 sequence (DNA): TGTGCCAGCAGCTCGGGGATTGGTGAGGGCACAGATACGCAGTATTTT.

This chain joins TRBV5-4 and TRBJ1-2; 7 bases agree with TRBD1. Germline CDR1 and CDR2: SGHNT and YYREEE (reference sequence). The CDR3 extends over 15 amino acids. Trimming took 1 base from V and 2 from J; bases not matched to a gene: 5. The CDR3 coding sequence is TGTGCCAGCAGCTTGACAGGGGAACAAAACTATGGCTACACCTTC. Residues: CASSLTGEQNYGYTF.

V is TRBV6-6 and J is TRBJ2-3, with 7 bases lining up with TRBD1. J lost 2 bases, V lost 6 bases, and 5 bases had no gene match. Germline CDR1 is MNHNY and CDR2 is SVGAGI (reference sequence). The CDR3 has 14 residues. The CDR3 DNA reads as TGTGCCAGCAGGCTGGGACAGAACACAGATACGCAGTATTTT. Translation gives CASRLGQNTDTQYF.

The chain carries TRBV5-4 and TRBJ2-4, with D perhaps TRBD1 (6 bases). This CDR3 is 12 amino acids long. The V end was cut by 4 bases, the J end by 9 bases, with 11 bases between. Germline-derived CDR1 and CDR2 are SGHNT and YYREEE (reference sequence). CDR3 sequence reads: CASSKGQSIQYF. In DNA form, the CDR3 reads TGTGCCAGCAGCAAAGGACAGAGCATTCAGTACTTC.

The gene calls are TRBV10-3 and TRBJ2-2; 9 bases align to TRBD1. This CDR3 has 17 amino acids. The V gene's germline CDR1 is ENHRY and CDR2 SYGVKD. Losses at the gene ends were 6 bases for V and 3 bases for J; bases not matched to a gene: 11. CDR3 DNA sequence: TGTGCCATCAGGGGGAACAGGGGGCTTTTGGACACCGGGGAGCTGTTTTTT. Translation gives CAIRGNRGLLDTGELFF.

V and J are TRBV2 and TRBJ2-7, with TRBD2 as a possible D gene (7 bases). Germline CDR1 is SNHLY and CDR2 is FYNNEI. The length of the CDR3 is 15 residues. With 5 bases removed from V and 4 bases from J, the gap between germline ends came to 18 bases. CDR3: CASSTGEGGFYEQYF. CDR3 coding DNA: TGTGCCAGCAGTACTGGGGAGGGGGGCTTTTACGAGCAGTACTTC.

The chain links TRBV4-1 to TRBJ1-4; D possibly corresponds to TRBD1 (5 bases). This CDR3 is built from 17 residues. Germline V CDR1 and CDR2: MGHRA, YSYEKL. With 1 base removed from V and 7 bases from J, the gap between germline ends came to 19 bases. The DNA for the CDR3 is TGCGCCAGCAGCCAAGCCGAGGGAGGGGCGCGAGGTGAAAAACTGTTTTTT. Translation: CASSQAEGGARGEKLFF.

The J gene is TRBJ1-1, the V gene TRBV6-1; D ambiguous. CDR1 MNHNS and CDR2 SASEGT come from the germline V gene. The ends were cut back, 10 bases at V and 9 bases at J, with 18 bases in the middle. The CDR3 loop spans 12 amino acids. The chain's CDR3 is CATTRWGYKAFF. The CDR3, as DNA: TGTGCCACCACCAGGTGGGGTTATAAAGCTTTCTTT.

CDR3: CASSSLRASMRDEQYF. Here the CDR3 DNA reads TGTGCCAGCAGCTCTCTCCGGGCCTCAATGAGGGACGAGCAGTACTTC. This chain connects TRBV11-2 to TRBJ2-7, with a tentative D call TRBD2 (5 bases). The length of the CDR3 is 16 residues. Germline lookup yields CDR1 SGHAT and CDR2 FQNNGV. The germline V and J ends were trimmed by 4 bases and 5 bases, with 21 bases remaining between them.

The J gene is TRBJ2-7, the V gene TRBV7-8; perhaps TRBD2 as D (7 bases). The CDR3 has 18 amino acids. V lost 5 bases and J lost 0, with 23 bases in between. CDR1 is SGHVS, CDR2 FQNEAQ, per germline. CDR3 sequence reads: CASSKGGGPSGFSYEQYF. The CDR3 DNA follows: TGTGCCAGCAGCAAAGGGGGGGGACCCAGCGGCTTCTCCTACGAGCAGTACTTC.

This chain connects TRBV11-2 to TRBJ2-5, with D perhaps matching TRBD2 (5 bases). The ends were cut back, 5 bases at V and 9 bases at J, with 19 bases in the middle. Germline CDR1 and CDR2: SGHAT and FQNNGV. CDR3 length: 14 residues. The CDR3 loop reads CASSSFFGPRAQYF. The CDR3 DNA sequence: TGTGCCAGCAGCAGCTTTTTCGGGCCGAGGGCCCAGTACTTC. Looking up the rest from reference TRBV11-2 and TRBJ2-5 gives the full variable domain: EAGVAQSPRYKIIEKRQSVAFWCNPISGHATLYWYQQILGQGPKLLIQFQNNGVVDDSQLPKDRFSAERLKGVDSTLKIQPAKLEDSAVYLCASSSFFGPRAQYFGPGTRLLVL.